This TCR beta chain originates from a study of a mutant IDH1 vaccine in newly diagnosed glioma. Study in general: In weeks 1, 3, 5, 7, 11, 15, 19 and 23, patients were immunized, eight times in all. Patients had received radiotherapy, temozolomide, or both previously, most receiving both. Findings of the study overall: Apparently, pseudoprogression bore no relation to changes among the top peripheral T cell clonotypes.

TCRdb's table, derived via immunoSEQ multiplex PCR, lists solely in-frame clones and lacks some. The sample yields approximately 60,000 clones, about nine tenths seen once. With regard to this clone: Antigen: not known.

Per the germline V gene, CDR1 is SGHDT and CDR2 is YYEEEE. The CDR3 sequence is 16 residues long. V lost 0 bases to trimming and J lost 6 bases, with 15 bases between them. The time point denotes: week 5, during vaccination. Topical imiquimod accompanied each vaccine dose, which consisted of 300 ug of mutant IDH1 20-mer peptide. Sequenced here: PBMCs, sampled from a glioma patient whose treatment included an IDH1 peptide vaccine. This clonotype was obtained from a woman aged 40 to 49 with glioma. The chain recombines TRBV5-6 with TRBJ1-4; D not resolved. This CDR3 is CASSLALVRQDEKLFF. CDR3 sequence (DNA): TGTGCCAGCAGCTTGGCCTTGGTCAGGCAGGATGAAAAACTGTTTTTT.